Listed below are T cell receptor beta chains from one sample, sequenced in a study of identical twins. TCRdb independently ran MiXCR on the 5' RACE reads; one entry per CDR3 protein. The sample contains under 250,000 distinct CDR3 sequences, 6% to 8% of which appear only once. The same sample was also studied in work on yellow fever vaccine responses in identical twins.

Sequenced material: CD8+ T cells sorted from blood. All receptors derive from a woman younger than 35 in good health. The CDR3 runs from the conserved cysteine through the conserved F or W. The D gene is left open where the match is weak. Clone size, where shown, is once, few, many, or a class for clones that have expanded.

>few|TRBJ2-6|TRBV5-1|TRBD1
CASSLLQGAMDQFSLLTF
TGCGCCAGCAGCTTGCTACAGGGGGCTATGGATCAGTTCTCCCTCCTGACTTTC
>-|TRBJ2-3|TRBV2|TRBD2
CASNTLAGTQYF
TGTGCCAGCAACACACTAGCGGGTACGCAGTATTTT
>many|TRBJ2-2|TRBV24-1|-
CATSDGARDTGELFF
TGTGCCACCAGTGATGGGGCCAGGGACACCGGGGAGCTGTTTTTT
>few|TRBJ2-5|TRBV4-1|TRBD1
CASSRTGRGETQYF
TGCGCCAGCAGCCGGACAGGGAGAGGAGAGACCCAGTACTTC
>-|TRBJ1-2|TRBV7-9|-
CASSLAGRMHYGYTF
TGTGCCAGCAGCTTAGCCGGTAGGATGCACTATGGCTACACCTTC
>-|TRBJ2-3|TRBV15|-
CATSSVADTQYF
TGTGCCACCAGCAGTGTGGCGGATACGCAGTATTTT
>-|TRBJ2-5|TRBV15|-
CATSRAPETQYF
TGTGCCACCAGCAGAGCCCCAGAGACCCAGTACTTC
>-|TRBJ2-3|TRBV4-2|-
CASSPTGGLGTDTQYF
TGTGCCAGCAGCCCAACTGGCGGGCTAGGCACAGATACGCAGTATTTT
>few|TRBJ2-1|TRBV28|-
CASTLQGHNEQFF
TGTGCCAGCACCCTACAGGGCCACAATGAGCAGTTCTTC
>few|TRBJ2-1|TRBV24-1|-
CATSAPDSYNEQFF
TGTGCCACCAGTGCCCCGGACAGTTACAATGAGCAGTTCTTC
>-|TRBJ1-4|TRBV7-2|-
CASSRPGRESEKLFF
TGTGCCAGCAGCCGCCCGGGGAGGGAGTCGGAAAAACTGTTTTTT
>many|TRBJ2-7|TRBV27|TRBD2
CASSLSSSSGSSYEQYF
TGTGCCAGCAGTTTATCGAGTTCTAGCGGGAGTAGCTACGAGCAGTACTTC
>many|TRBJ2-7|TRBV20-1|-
CSARLASSYEQYF
TGCAGTGCTAGACTAGCGAGCTCCTACGAGCAGTACTTC
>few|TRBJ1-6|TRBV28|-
CASSETGDNSPLHF
TGTGCCAGCAGCGAGACAGGAGATAATTCACCCCTCCACTTT
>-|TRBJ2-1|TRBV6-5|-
CASSPGIYNEQFF
TGTGCCAGCAGTCCAGGGATCTACAATGAGCAGTTCTTC
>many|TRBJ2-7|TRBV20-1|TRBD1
CSARLGQGGHEQYF
TGCAGTGCTAGGCTAGGACAGGGAGGTCACGAGCAGTACTTC
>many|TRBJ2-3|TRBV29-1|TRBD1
CSVEGGDRAPTDTQYF
TGCAGCGTTGAAGGGGGGGACAGGGCCCCCACAGATACGCAGTATTTT
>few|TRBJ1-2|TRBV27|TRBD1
CASSQYEPRTFPTGDGYTF
TGTGCCAGCAGTCAATACGAACCCCGGACCTTTCCCACAGGGGATGGCTACACCTTC
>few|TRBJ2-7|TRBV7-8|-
CASSLEAVRYEQYF
TGTGCCAGCAGCTTAGAGGCAGTACGATACGAGCAGTACTTC
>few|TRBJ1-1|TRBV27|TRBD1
CASSGDRTMNTEAFF
TGTGCCAGCAGTGGGGACAGGACTATGAACACTGAAGCTTTCTTT
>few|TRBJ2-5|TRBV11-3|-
CASSLGSGPAAGETQYF
TGTGCCAGCAGCTTAGGGTCGGGGCCCGCGGCGGGAGAGACCCAGTACTTC
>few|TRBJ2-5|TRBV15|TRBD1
CATSRVSETGWGETQYF
TGTGCCACCAGCAGAGTCTCGGAGACAGGGTGGGGGGAGACCCAGTACTTC
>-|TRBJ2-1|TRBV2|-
CASSEAGGFYNEQFF
TGTGCCAGCAGTGAAGCGGGAGGATTCTACAATGAGCAGTTCTTC
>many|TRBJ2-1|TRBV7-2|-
CASSLGTTTEQFF
TGTGCCAGCAGCTTAGGAACTACCACTGAGCAGTTCTTC
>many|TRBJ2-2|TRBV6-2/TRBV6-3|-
CASSGPGELFF
TGTGCCAGCAGCGGTCCCGGGGAGCTGTTTTTT
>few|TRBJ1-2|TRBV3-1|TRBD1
CASSQDMSDRVRNYGYTF
TGTGCCAGCAGCCAAGATATGAGTGACAGGGTTAGGAACTATGGCTACACCTTC
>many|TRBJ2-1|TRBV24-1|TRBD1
CATAPGGTGNEQFF
TGTGCCACTGCACCGGGCGGGACAGGCAATGAGCAGTTCTTC
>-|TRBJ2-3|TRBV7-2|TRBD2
CASSHGLAGDSTDTQYF
TGTGCCAGCAGCCACGGACTAGCGGGAGATAGCACAGATACGCAGTATTTT
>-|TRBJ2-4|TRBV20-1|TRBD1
CSAWERGLDKNIQYF
TGCAGTGCTTGGGAGAGGGGGCTGGACAAAAACATTCAGTACTTC
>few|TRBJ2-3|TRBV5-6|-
CASSNRSFTPDTQYF
TGTGCCAGCAGCAATCGAAGCTTTACACCAGATACGCAGTATTTT
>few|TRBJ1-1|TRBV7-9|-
CAAGALNTEAFF
TGTGCAGCCGGGGCACTGAACACTGAAGCTTTCTTT
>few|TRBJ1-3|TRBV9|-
CASSADNSGNTIYF
TGTGCCAGCAGCGCAGACAACTCTGGAAACACCATATATTTT
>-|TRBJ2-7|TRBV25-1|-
CASSEYGGGEQYF
TGTGCCAGCAGTGAATATGGGGGCGGCGAGCAGTACTTC
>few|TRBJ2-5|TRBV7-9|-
CASSLVQVGRETQYF
TGTGCCAGCAGCTTAGTGCAGGTCGGCAGAGAGACCCAGTACTTC
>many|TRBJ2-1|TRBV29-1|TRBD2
CSVEWSSGGAPDEQFF
TGCAGCGTTGAATGGTCTAGCGGGGGGGCCCCGGATGAGCAGTTCTTC
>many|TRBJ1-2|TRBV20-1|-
CSASNGTTRTYTF
TGCAGTGCTAGTAACGGGACCACGAGGACCTACACCTTC
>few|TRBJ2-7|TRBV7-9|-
CASRRGNSHEQYF
TGTGCCAGCAGGAGGGGGAATTCCCACGAGCAGTACTTC
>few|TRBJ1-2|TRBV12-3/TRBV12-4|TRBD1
CASSDRYQGQGDYGYTF
TGTGCCAGCAGCGACCGATACCAAGGACAGGGAGACTATGGCTACACCTTC
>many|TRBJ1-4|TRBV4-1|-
CASTSRQTSNEKLFF
TGCGCCAGCACCTCCCGACAGACTTCTAATGAAAAACTGTTTTTT
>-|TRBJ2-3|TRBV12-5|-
CASGPAPTDTQYF
TGTGCTAGTGGTCCAGCTCCGACAGATACGCAGTATTTT
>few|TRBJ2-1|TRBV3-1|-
CASSQEGSGYNEQFF
TGTGCCAGCAGCCAAGAAGGGTCAGGCTACAATGAGCAGTTCTTC
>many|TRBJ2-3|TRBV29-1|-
CSVETGVKADTQYF
TGCAGCGTTGAGACGGGAGTTAAGGCAGATACGCAGTATTTT
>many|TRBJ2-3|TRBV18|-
CASSRGRGRTDTQYF
TGTGCCAGCTCCAGGGGTAGGGGCCGAACAGATACGCAGTATTTT
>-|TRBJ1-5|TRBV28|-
CASNPDSYNNQPQHF
TGTGCCAGCAATCCGGACAGCTACAACAATCAGCCCCAGCATTTT
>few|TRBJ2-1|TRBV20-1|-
CSARVVGPEQFF
TGCAGTGCTAGGGTAGTGGGTCCTGAGCAGTTCTTC
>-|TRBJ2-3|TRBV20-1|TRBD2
CSARGGGTDTQYF
TGCAGTGCTAGAGGGGGGGGGACAGATACGCAGTATTTT
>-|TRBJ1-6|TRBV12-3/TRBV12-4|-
CASSLGVYNSPLHF
TGTGCCAGCAGTTTGGGGGTCTATAATTCACCCCTCCACTTT
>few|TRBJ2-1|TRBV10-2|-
CASRNSAEQFF
TGCGCCAGCAGGAATAGCGCTGAGCAGTTCTTC
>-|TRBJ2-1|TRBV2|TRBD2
CASGEGGYSYNEQFF
TGTGCCAGCGGGGAGGGCGGGTACTCCTACAATGAGCAGTTCTTC
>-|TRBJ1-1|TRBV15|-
CATSRVTGPNTEAFF
TGTGCCACCAGCAGAGTAACAGGGCCGAACACTGAAGCTTTCTTT
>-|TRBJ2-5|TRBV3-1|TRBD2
CASSQEGGLVGETQYF
TGTGCCAGCAGCCAAGAAGGGGGACTAGTGGGGGAGACCCAGTACTTC
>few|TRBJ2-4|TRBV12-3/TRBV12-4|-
CASSFSGEAKNIQYF
TGTGCCAGCAGTTTTTCAGGGGAGGCCAAAAACATTCAGTACTTC
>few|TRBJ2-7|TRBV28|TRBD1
CASSLDRVSDEQYF
TGTGCCAGCAGCCTCGACAGGGTATCAGACGAGCAGTACTTC
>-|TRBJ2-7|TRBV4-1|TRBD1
CASSQVPQTGNYEQYF
TGCGCCAGCAGCCAAGTCCCTCAGACAGGGAACTACGAGCAGTACTTC
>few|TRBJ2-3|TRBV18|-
CASSTEGLAPDTQYF
TGTGCCAGCTCCACAGAGGGCCTAGCTCCAGATACGCAGTATTTT
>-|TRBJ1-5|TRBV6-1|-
CASRIVSASNQPQHF
TGTGCCAGCAGAATCGTGAGTGCGAGCAATCAGCCCCAGCATTTT